The rows below give T cell receptor beta chains drawn from one sample of a study of radiotherapy plus CTLA-4 blockade in lung cancer. The table came from immunoSEQ multiplex PCR; TCRdb's copy has only in-frame clones and leaves some out. The sample shows some 80,000 clones, around 76% of them seen only once. Sample: peripheral blood, taken from a patient treated with radiotherapy plus ipilimumab. The receptor set was obtained from a human donor with non-small cell lung cancer whose response to radiotherapy plus ipilimumab could not be evaluated. Some clones in this sample may be carry-over from other donors' samples. CDR3s include the opening cysteine and the closing phenylalanine or tryptophan. Fields, in order: D gene, V gene, clone size, J gene, CDR3 protein, CDR3 DNA. D genes are given only for firm matches. Not all rows give a size; the values are once, few, many and, for expanded clones, a class.

TRBD1,TRBV7-2,NA,TRBJ1-1,CASSRTGTGNTEAFF,TGTGCCAGCAGTCGTACCGGGACAGGGAACACTGAAGCTTTCTTT
NA,TRBV29-1,NA,TRBJ2-7,CSAVGALTSSYEQYF,TGCAGCGCCGTGGGGGCATTGACTTCATCCTACGAGCAGTACTTC
TRBD1,TRBV4-1,NA,TRBJ2-7,CASSHLGGQGDYEQYF,TGCGCCAGCAGCCACCTGGGTGGACAGGGGGATTACGAGCAGTACTTC
NA,TRBV5-1,NA,TRBJ2-5,CASSPQGLETQYF,TGCGCCAGCAGCCCCCAGGGGCTAGAGACCCAGTACTTC
NA,TRBV7-9,few,TRBJ1-4,CASRNSNEKLFF,TGTGCCAGCAGAAACAGTAATGAAAAACTGTTTTTT
TRBD1,TRBV19,NA,TRBJ1-5,CASSPGQGHQPQHF,TGTGCCAGTAGTCCCGGACAGGGGCATCAGCCCCAGCATTTT
NA,TRBV11-2,NA,TRBJ2-1,CASSLNRVGEQFF,TGTGCCAGCAGCCTAAACAGGGTGGGTGAGCAGTTCTTC
NA,TRBV5-1,few,TRBJ2-3,CASALRNPTDTQYF,TGCGCCAGCGCGCTGCGGAATCCCACAGATACGCAGTATTTT
TRBD2,TRBV7-8,NA,TRBJ2-5,CASSSGGASGQETQYF,TGTGCCAGCAGCTCAGGAGGGGCTAGCGGACAAGAGACCCAGTACTTC
NA,TRBV6-1,NA,TRBJ1-1,CASRAMGGTNTEAFF,TGTGCCAGCCGTGCGATGGGGGGAACGAACACTGAAGCTTTCTTT
NA,TRBV28,NA,TRBJ2-2,CASAFPRAGGLGELFF,TGTGCCAGCGCGTTTCCCCGGGCAGGGGGGTTGGGGGAGCTGTTTTTT
TRBD1,TRBV5-6,NA,TRBJ2-7,CASSFGLTGSYEQYF,TGTGCCAGCAGCTTCGGACTGACAGGGTCCTACGAGCAGTACTTC
TRBD2,TRBV15,NA,TRBJ2-7,CATSFRGLAGGGRTYEQYF,TGTGCCACCAGCTTCCGGGGACTAGCGGGGGGAGGAAGGACCTACGAGCAGTACTTC
NA,TRBV6-5,NA,TRBJ2-3,CASSPLVQDTQYF,TGTGCCAGCAGTCCCTTAGTACAGGATACGCAGTATTTT
NA,TRBV4-1,once,TRBJ2-1,CASSLAALADEQFF,TGCGCCAGCAGCTTGGCGGCCCTAGCAGATGAGCAGTTCTTC
NA,TRBV21-1,NA,TRBJ2-5,CASSKDSPETQYF,TGTGCCAGCAGCAAAGACAGCCCCGAGACCCAGTACTTC
TRBD1,TRBV30,once,TRBJ1-4,CAWSEGTGLHEKLFF,TGTGCCTGGAGCGAGGGGACAGGGCTCCACGAAAAACTGTTTTTT
TRBD1,TRBV6-6,NA,TRBJ1-1,CASSYWGQGDTEAFF,TGTGCCAGCAGTTACTGGGGACAGGGAGACACTGAAGCTTTCTTT
TRBD1,TRBV19,few,TRBJ1-2,CASSIRDRASKAYGYTF,TGTGCCAGTAGTATCCGGGACAGGGCATCCAAAGCCTATGGCTACACCTTC
TRBD2,TRBV7-2,NA,TRBJ2-7,CASSPFSGGASYEQYF,TGTGCCAGCAGCCCTTTTAGCGGGGGGGCGAGTTACGAGCAGTACTTC
NA,TRBV6-1,NA,TRBJ1-5,CASSRENNQPQHF,TGTGCCAGCAGTCGGGAAAACAATCAGCCCCAGCATTTT
NA,TRBV5-6,NA,TRBJ2-4,CASSLAGVNIQYF,TGTGCCAGCAGCTTGGCCGGGGTGAACATTCAGTACTTC
NA,TRBV25-1,once,TRBJ1-2,CASSLGGTYGYTF,TGTGCCAGCAGTCTTGGCGGTACCTATGGCTACACCTTC
NA,TRBV5-1,NA,TRBJ1-1,CASSLDPAGMNTEAFF,TGCGCCAGCAGCTTGGATCCGGCGGGTATGAACACTGAAGCTTTCTTT
NA,TRBV11-2,once,TRBJ2-1,CASSPWQGPWNEQFF,TGTGCCAGCAGCCCCTGGCAGGGGCCATGGAATGAGCAGTTCTTC
NA,TRBV4-3,NA,TRBJ1-1,CASSQDIYTEAFF,TGCGCCAGCAGCCAAGATATCTACACTGAAGCTTTCTTT
TRBD2,TRBV7-2,NA,TRBJ2-3,CASSSDLAGAGDTQYF,TGTGCCAGCAGCTCCGACTTAGCGGGGGCCGGAGATACGCAGTATTTT
NA,TRBV28,NA,TRBJ2-1,CASSLGSTFSYNEQFF,TGTGCCAGCAGTTTAGGGAGTACATTCTCCTACAATGAGCAGTTCTTC
NA,TRBV5-1,NA,TRBJ2-2,CASSPAGANTGELFF,TGCGCCAGCAGCCCAGCGGGCGCGAACACCGGGGAGCTGTTTTTT
NA,TRBV28,NA,TRBJ1-5,CASSLRRGNQPQHF,TGTGCCAGCAGTTTGCGACGGGGCAATCAGCCCCAGCATTTT
NA,TRBV18,NA,TRBJ1-1,CASSPLPHTEAFF,TGTGCCAGCTCACCACTCCCGCACACCGAAGCTTTCTTT
NA,TRBV28,NA,TRBJ1-1,CASRLTVPNTEAFF,TGTGCCAGCAGACTGACAGTACCGAACACTGAAGCTTTCTTT
NA,TRBV4-2,few,TRBJ1-2,CASSQIQEANYGYTF,TGTGCCAGCAGCCAAATCCAGGAAGCTAACTATGGCTACACCTTC
NA,TRBV27,NA,TRBJ2-7,CASSLFLGGARHYEQYF,TGTGCCAGCAGTTTATTCCTGGGCGGGGCCAGGCACTACGAGCAGTACTTC
NA,TRBV15,NA,TRBJ2-3,CATSPQSPTITDTQYF,TGTGCCACCAGCCCCCAATCCCCAACTATCACAGATACGCAGTATTTT
NA,TRBV28,NA,TRBJ1-6,CASRGGAGSPLHF,TGTGCCAGCAGGGGCGGGGCGGGGTCACCCCTCCACTTT
TRBD1,TRBV7-6,NA,TRBJ1-1,CASSPWDRGRGEAFF,TGTGCCAGCAGCCCCTGGGACAGGGGGCGCGGTGAAGCTTTCTTT
NA,TRBV30,few,TRBJ1-1,CAWSVHRAREAFF,TGTGCCTGGAGTGTTCACAGGGCTCGTGAAGCTTTCTTT
NA,TRBV19,NA,TRBJ1-1,CASKLGGGDLTAFF,TGTGCCAGTAAACTAGGAGGAGGCGATTTAACTGCTTTCTTT
TRBD1,TRBV19,many,TRBJ1-1,CANVPGQMNTEAFF,TGTGCCAATGTCCCGGGACAGATGAACACTGAAGCTTTCTTT
NA,TRBV7-9,NA,TRBJ1-5,CASSLDGIGLNQPQHF,TGTGCCAGCAGCCTGGACGGGATTGGATTGAATCAGCCCCAGCATTTT
NA,TRBV6-1,NA,TRBJ2-2,CASSEGPGAELFF,TGTGCCAGCAGTGAAGGTCCAGGGGCCGAGCTGTTTTTT
NA,TRBV28,NA,TRBJ1-6,CASSFVAGSSSYNSPLHF,TGTGCCAGCAGTTTCGTGGCAGGTTCGAGCTCCTATAATTCACCCCTCCACTTT
TRBD1,TRBV18,NA,TRBJ1-2,CASSPDRGNGYTF,TGTGCCAGCTCGCCTGACAGGGGTAATGGCTACACCTTC
NA,TRBV11-2,NA,TRBJ2-2,CASSLVGGGELFF,TGTGCCAGCAGCTTAGTGGGAGGCGGGGAGCTGTTTTTT
NA,TRBV6-5,few,TRBJ1-2,CASSVGHSLGYGYTF,TGTGCCAGCAGTGTGGGGCATTCCCTCGGCTATGGCTACACCTTC
NA,TRBV19,NA,TRBJ1-1,CASSIAAGMNTEAFF,TGTGCCAGTAGTATAGCGGCAGGAATGAACACTGAAGCTTTCTTT
NA,TRBV4-3,NA,TRBJ2-1,CASSQGRTPNEQFF,TGCGCCAGCAGCCAGGGGCGCACCCCCAATGAGCAGTTCTTC
NA,TRBV7-3,NA,TRBJ1-3,CASSPDPGNTIYF,TGTGCCAGCAGCCCCGACCCGGGGAACACCATATATTTT
NA,TRBV6-6,NA,TRBJ2-4,CASSYLLGGNIQYF,TGTGCCAGCAGTTATCTTTTAGGGGGAAACATTCAGTACTTC
TRBD1,TRBV7-9,NA,TRBJ2-2,CASSLDRGSGELFF,TGTGCCAGCAGCTTAGACAGGGGGTCCGGGGAGCTGTTTTTT
TRBD1,TRBV6-5,NA,TRBJ1-4,CASRTGSTNEKLFF,TGTGCCAGCAGGACAGGGTCTACTAATGAAAAACTGTTTTTT
NA,TRBV10-3,NA,TRBJ2-7,CATQGLGDEQYF,TGTGCCACCCAGGGATTAGGGGACGAGCAGTACTTC
NA,TRBV19,NA,TRBJ2-5,CASSTRLGVETQYF,TGTGCCAGTAGTACCCGACTAGGGGTAGAGACCCAGTACTTC
TRBD1,TRBV6-5,NA,TRBJ2-1,CASSQTGGSYNEQFF,TGTGCCAGCAGCCAAACAGGGGGCTCCTACAATGAGCAGTTCTTC
TRBD1,TRBV4-2,NA,TRBJ1-2,CASSLPGGAGGYTF,TGTGCCAGCAGCCTTCCAGGGGGCGCGGGAGGCTACACCTTC
TRBD2,TRBV11-2,NA,TRBJ2-7,CASSLGGGLSYEQYF,TGTGCCAGCAGCTTAGGGGGAGGGTTGTCCTACGAGCAGTACTTC